A single sample is the source of the 27 T cell receptor beta chains below, sequenced in a study of Graves' ophthalmopathy and Graves' hyperthyroidism. Amplification from RNA transcripts yielded the TCR beta CDR3 regions. First-round RT-PCR employed HTBI primers, with a second-round multiplex PCR after it. TCRdb reprocessed the multiplex PCR reads via MiXCR and lists one record per CDR3 protein. The sample has 300,000 to 400,000 distinct CDR3 sequences, approximately 17% seen once. The sequenced sample was peripheral blood. Receptor source: an adult woman with stable Graves' hyperthyroidism.

This clonotype was recorded at least ten times. The genes are TRBV27 and TRBJ2-2; 9 nucleotides align to TRBD1. CDR1 and CDR2 (germline): MNHEY, SMNVEV (reference sequence). The CDR3 is 16 amino acids. V trimming: 5 bases; J trimming: 2 bases; junction bases outside the gene matches: 6. The CDR3 loop is CASSTQGQGNTGELFF. The CDR3, as DNA: TGTGCCAGCAGTACGCAGGGACAGGGAAACACCGGGGAGCTGTTTTTT.

J is TRBJ2-2 and V is TRBV4-2; 10 nucleotides match TRBD2. V lost 0 bases and J lost 3; bases outside the gene matches: 7. The CDR3 runs 18 residues. Germline CDR1 and CDR2: LGHNA and YNFKEQ. The CDR3: CASSQERLAGVDTGELFF. CDR3 nucleotides: TGTGCCAGCAGCCAAGAACGTCTAGCGGGAGTGGACACCGGGGAGCTGTTTTTT.

V usage is TRBV6-2 or TRBV6-3 and J usage is TRBJ2-5; D is ambiguous. Germline V gene lookup returns CDR1 MNHEY and CDR2 SVGEGT. The CDR3 is 12 residues long. V lost 6 bases, J lost 8 bases, and 13 bases lay in between. CDR3 nucleotide sequence: TGTGCCAGCAGGACCAAAGAGGTCACCCAGTACTTC. Translation: CASRTKEVTQYF.

This rearrangement joins TRBV15 to TRBJ2-7; TRBD1 agrees at 10 bases. The CDR3 loop spans 15 amino acids. From germline, CDR1 is LNHNV and CDR2 YYDKDF (reference sequence). V trimming: 3 bases; J trimming: 5 bases; junction bases outside the gene matches: 7. In DNA form, the CDR3 reads TGTGCCACCAGCAGTCCCTGGACAGGGGGTGACGAGCAGTACTTC. Amino acids: CATSSPWTGGDEQYF.

The chain joins TRBV14 to TRBJ1-1; D may be TRBD1 (6 bases). The germline V and J ends were trimmed by 3 bases and 1 base, with 15 bases remaining between them. The CDR3 runs to 16 residues. Germline V gives CDR1 SGHDN, CDR2 FVKESK. The CDR3 DNA reads TGTGCCAGCAGCCACGGACCGGGACACACGAACACTGAAGCTTTCTTT. Its translation: CASSHGPGHTNTEAFF.

Many counts were recorded for this clonotype. The gene calls are TRBV6-1 and TRBJ2-7; TRBD1 matches at 11 bases. J lost 2 bases, V lost 10 bases, and 10 bases had no gene match. Germline-derived CDR1 and CDR2 are MNHNS and SASEGT. The CDR3 is made up of 15 amino acids. The CDR3 here is CATTSGGQGAYEQYF. As DNA, the CDR3 is TGTGCCACAACCTCCGGGGGACAGGGGGCCTACGAGCAGTACTTC.

This clonotype has ten or more counts. The V call is TRBV6-5, the J call TRBJ2-6; D remains unclear. Trimming shortened V by 0 bases and J by 1 base, and 4 bases separated the two germline ends. This CDR3 is 15 amino acids long. Looked up from germline, CDR1 is MNHEY and CDR2 is SVGAGI. The CDR3 sequence is CASSYSGSGANVLTF. CDR3 DNA sequence: TGTGCCAGCAGTTACTCAGGGTCTGGGGCCAACGTCCTGACTTTC.

In this sample, this clonotype turned up many times. This chain connects TRBV6-2 or TRBV6-3 to TRBJ2-2; 7 bases line up with TRBD1. Per the germline V gene, CDR1 is MNHEY and CDR2 is SVGEGT. The V and J ends lost 5 bases and 7 bases, in that order; junction bases with no gene match: 10. The CDR3 contains 15 residues. The CDR3 DNA reads as TGTGCCAGCAGTCGAACCCCGACAGGGATCGGGGAGCTGTTTTTT. Its translation: CASSRTPTGIGELFF.

The chain is built from TRBV12-3 or TRBV12-4 and TRBJ1-3; TRBD1 matches 7 bases. After removal of 6 bases from V and 3 bases from J, the junction contained 5 bases not matched to a gene. CDR3 length equals 14 residues. CDR3 nucleotide sequence: TGTGCCAGCAGAGGGGACAGACTTGGAAACACCATATATTTT. This translates into CASRGDRLGNTIYF.

This clonotype occurred many times. The rearrangement joins TRBV12-3 or TRBV12-4 to TRBJ1-1; D perhaps matches TRBD1 (6 bases). V lost 3 bases and J 5 bases, leaving 34 bases between the germline ends. CDR3 size: 21 residues. CDR3 loop: CASSFGGRFPDKNLVMTEAFF. The CDR3 DNA sequence: TGTGCCAGCAGTTTCGGGGGGCGCTTTCCGGACAAGAACCTCGTCATGACTGAAGCTTTCTTT.

This clonotype has ten or more counts. The rearrangement joins TRBV12-3 or TRBV12-4 to TRBJ2-7, with D tentatively TRBD1 (6 bases). This CDR3 is 14 amino acids long. V lost 2 bases to trimming and J lost 6 bases, with 14 bases between them. The CDR3 sequence: CASSLSGTTGEQYF. The CDR3 coding sequence is TGTGCCAGCAGTTTATCTGGGACAACGGGCGAGCAGTACTTC.

V usage is TRBV7-8 and J usage is TRBJ1-3, with 8 positions matching TRBD1. With 4 bases clipped from V and 6 bases from J, the junction kept 8 bases outside the gene matches. This CDR3 region has 15 residues. Germline V gene data show CDR1 as SGHVS and CDR2 as FQNEAQ. The CDR3 DNA reads as TGTGCCAGCAGCTCCTGGACAGGGAGAGAAAACACCATATATTTT. This codes for CASSSWTGRENTIYF. Full variable domain (rest looked up from reference TRBV7-8 and TRBJ1-3): GAGVSQSPRYKVAKRGQDVALRCDPISGHVSLFWYQQALGQGPEFLTYFQNEAQLDKSGLPSDRFFAERPEGSVSTLKIQRTQQEDSAVYLCASSSWTGRENTIYFGEGSWLTVV.

This clonotype showed up many times. V is TRBV20-1 and J is TRBJ2-2; 11 bases align to TRBD2. This CDR3 has 15 residues. Trimming removed 4 bases from V and 7 bases from J; junction bases left unmatched: 8. Germline lookup yields CDR1 DFQATT and CDR2 SNEGSKA (reference sequence). CDR3 sequence reads: CSAKLAGERGGELFF. The CDR3 region has the DNA TGCAGTGCTAAACTAGCGGGAGAGCGCGGCGGGGAGCTGTTTTTT.

At least ten counts were recorded for this clonotype. V is TRBV28 and J is TRBJ1-1; D is undetermined. CDR1 MDHEN and CDR2 SYDVKM come from the germline V gene. With 3 bases removed from V and 6 bases from J, the gap between germline ends came to 14 bases. The CDR3 has 14 amino acids. The chain's CDR3 is CASSLETPHAEAFF. The CDR3 nucleotides read TGTGCCAGCAGTTTGGAGACCCCCCACGCTGAAGCTTTCTTT.

This clonotype was detected ten times or more. The rearrangement joins TRBV10-3 to TRBJ2-7, with D perhaps TRBD1 (6 bases). The CDR3 covers 12 residues. Germline assignment: CDR1 ENHRY and CDR2 SYGVKD. Trimming removed 3 bases at V and 5 bases at J, with 8 bases between. This CDR3 is CAISDRGHEQYF. The DNA of the CDR3 is TGTGCCATCAGTGACAGGGGCCACGAGCAGTACTTC.

This clonotype appeared many times. Written as DNA, the CDR3 is TGTGCCAGCAGCCAAAACAAGGGGCCCCAGCATTTT. This sequence encodes CASSQNKGPQHF. The chain recombines TRBV3-1 with TRBJ1-5, with D unclear. Germline-derived CDR1 and CDR2 are LGHDT and YNNKEL (reference sequence). V dropped 2 bases and J dropped 9 bases, with 8 bases sitting between them. This CDR3 is built from 12 residues.

This clonotype was observed at least ten times. The genes are TRBV28 and TRBJ2-7, with D possibly TRBD2 on 5 matching bases. The CDR3 runs to 16 residues. Germline V lookup: CDR1 MDHEN, CDR2 SYDVKM. Between the trimmed V and J ends, which lost 5 bases and 2 bases, there was a span of 19 bases. CDR3 sequence (DNA): TGTGCCAGCAGTCCTCCGAGTGGGCGGGCAACCTACGAGCAGTACTTC. Protein product: CASSPPSGRATYEQYF.

The sample holds many counts of this clonotype. Its ends do not fully match the called genes, so a read error is possible. The rearrangement uses TRBV12-3 or TRBV12-4 and TRBJ2-7; D gene unclear. The CDR3 consists of 12 residues. The CDR3 nucleotides are TGTGCCAGCAGTTTATCGGCGGTGGGTCTGGACTTC. This translates into CASSLSAVGLDF.

This clonotype was seen repeatedly, ten times or more. The chain links TRBV2 to TRBJ1-5; D is unclear. V was clipped by 6 bases and J by 5 bases, with 14 bases between them. This CDR3 contains 14 residues. Germline CDR1 SNHLY, CDR2 FYNNEI. In DNA, the CDR3 is TGTGCCAGCAGCCACACAAACAGAGATCAGCCCCAGCATTTT. Its protein product is CASSHTNRDQPQHF.

This clonotype has a count of ten or more. This chain uses TRBV2 with TRBJ2-7; 11 bases agree with TRBD2. V gave up 9 bases and J gave up 0 bases; unmatched junction bases: 4. This CDR3 spans 14 amino acids. CDR1 and CDR2 (germline): SNHLY, FYNNEI. In nucleotides, the CDR3 is TGTGCCAGTACCGGGACTAGCGGCTCCTACGAGCAGTACTTC. Its translation: CASTGTSGSYEQYF. The full variable domain, rest sourced from reference TRBV2 and TRBJ2-7, is EPEVTQTPSHQVTQMGQEVILRCVPISNHLYFYWYRQILGQKVEFLVSFYNNEISEKSEIFDDQFSVERPDGSNFTLKIRSTKLEDSAMYFCASTGTSGSYEQYFGPGTRLTVT.

At least ten counts were recorded for this clonotype. This chain joins TRBV11-2 and TRBJ2-7; D unresolved. V shed 5 bases and J shed 3 bases, with 11 bases lying between them. CDR1 is SGHAT and CDR2 is FQNNGV in the germline V gene. The CDR3 has 13 amino acids. CDR3 nucleotide sequence: TGTGCCAGCAGCCGTGACCGCTACTACGAGCAGTACTTC. Its translation is CASSRDRYYEQYF.

The chain recombines TRBV12-3 or TRBV12-4 with TRBJ1-1, with a tentative D call TRBD1 (5 bases). With 5 bases removed from V and 3 bases from J, the gap between germline ends came to 13 bases. The CDR3 covers 14 residues. DNA of the CDR3: TGTGCCAGCAGTCCGGGGGAAGGGTACACTGAAGCTTTCTTT. Its protein is CASSPGEGYTEAFF.

The J gene is TRBJ2-7, the V gene TRBV6-1; the match to TRBD2 covers 12 bases. Looked up from germline, CDR1 is MNHNS and CDR2 is SASEGT. This CDR3 contains 16 residues. With V trimmed by 6 bases and J by 7 bases, 13 bases remained unmatched. CDR3 coding DNA: TGTGCCAGCAGAAAACCCCGACTAGCGGGAGCGAAAGAGCAGTACTTC. Protein sequence: CASRKPRLAGAKEQYF.

This clonotype was detected ten times or more. This sequence joins TRBV4-3 and TRBJ1-1; 9 bases align to TRBD1. J was trimmed by 1 base and V by 3 bases; bases with no gene match: 9. The CDR3 runs to 17 residues. From germline, CDR1 is LGHNA and CDR2 YSLEER. The CDR3 coding sequence is TGCGCCAGCAGCCAGGTGAACAGGGGGCCTAGGAACACTGAAGCTTTCTTT. The encoded protein is CASSQVNRGPRNTEAFF.

This clonotype was seen at least ten times. The rearrangement joins TRBV6-1 to TRBJ1-2; 10 bases line up with TRBD1. Looked up from germline, CDR1 is MNHNS and CDR2 is SASEGT. This CDR3 region has 16 residues. J lost 8 bases, V lost 5 bases, and 14 bases had no gene match. The CDR3 protein is CASSPPSGTGEEGYTF. In DNA form, the CDR3 reads TGTGCCAGCAGTCCACCCTCCGGGACAGGGGAAGAGGGCTACACCTTC.

As for this clonotype: A much larger clonotype is one base distant, so this may be a read error. The chain recombines TRBV6-5 with TRBJ2-4; a weak D match, TRBD2 (5 bases). Germline V gene data show CDR1 as MNHEY and CDR2 as SVGAGI. The CDR3 runs 16 residues. The CDR3 is CASSFSADLAKNIKYF. Written as DNA, the CDR3 is TGTGCCAGCAGTTTTTCCGCTGACCTAGCCAAAAACATTAAGTACTTC.

This clonotype came up many times. Compared with germline, one end of the junction differs, possibly owing to a read error. The chain is built from TRBV25-1 and TRBJ2-7; D unresolved. The CDR3 covers 13 residues. In germline, CDR1 is MGHDK, CDR2 SYGVNS. CDR3 loop: CASRGRLNYEQCF. CDR3 nucleotide sequence: TGTGCCAGCAGGGGCAGACTTAACTACGAGCAGTGCTTC.